Listed below are T cell receptor beta chains from one sample, sequenced in a study of blood T cell repertoires in COVID-19. Clones were read by immunoSEQ multiplex PCR, and TCRdb kept only the in-frame ones, dropping some. The profile shows fewer than 250,000 clones, under 90% of them singletons. The sample comprised PBMCs or T cells enriched from blood (not recorded which). The receptors were sampled from a woman between 50 and 59 years old with acute COVID-19. The CDR3 runs from the conserved cysteine through the conserved F or W. A D gene is named only where the DNA matches it firmly. Size values are once, few and many counts, or a class for expanded clones, and some rows have none.

V gene	clone size	J gene	D gene	CDR3 length	CDR3 DNA	CDR3 protein
TRBV7-3	-	TRBJ2-1	TRBD2	15	TGTGCCAGCAGCTCTCAGCGGGGGGCCTACAATGAGCAGTTCTTC	CASSSQRGAYNEQFF
TRBV4-1	-	TRBJ2-3	TRBD1	15	TGCGCCAGCAGCCAAGTGGGGCAGGGGGCAGATACGCAGTATTTT	CASSQVGQGADTQYF
TRBV30	-	TRBJ1-1	-	13	TGTGCCTCCCGTACTAGGCTCAACACTGAAGCTTTCTTT	CASRTRLNTEAFF
TRBV6-1	-	TRBJ2-1	-	15	TGTGCCAGCAGTGAAGCGGCAGGGCCCTACAATGAGCAGTTCTTC	CASSEAAGPYNEQFF
TRBV4-3	-	TRBJ2-5	-	14	TGCGCCAGCAGCCAAGGGCAGGGCCTAGAGACCCAGTACTTC	CASSQGQGLETQYF
TRBV6-6	once	TRBJ1-4	TRBD1	16	TGTGCCAGCAGTTACCCTCGACAGGGGAGCAATGAAAAACTGTTTTTT	CASSYPRQGSNEKLFF
TRBV11-2	-	TRBJ2-1	-	17	TGTGCCAGCAGCTTAGTACTAGGGTCGGTAAACGGCGGTGAGCAGTTCTTC	CASSLVLGSVNGGEQFF
TRBV11-3	-	TRBJ1-1	-	15	TGTGCCAGCAGCCCCGGGGGGGGCCGGGAAATTGAAGCTTTCTTT	CASSPGGGREIEAFF
TRBV18	-	TRBJ2-7	TRBD2	15	TGTGCCAGCTCACAGGGACTAGCGGGTTCCTACGAGCAGTACTTC	CASSQGLAGSYEQYF
TRBV19	-	TRBJ1-1	-	11	TGTGCCAGTAGTATTCGAGAGGTAGCTTTCTTT	CASSIREVAFF
TRBV10-3	-	TRBJ1-2	TRBD1	17	TGTGCCATCAGTGGTCGTGATAGCTACAGGGGAAGCTATGGCTACACCTTC	CAISGRDSYRGSYGYTF
TRBV18	-	TRBJ1-1	TRBD1	13	TGTGCCACTCTACAGGGGGTGAACACTGAAGCTTTCTTT	CATLQGVNTEAFF
TRBV18	-	TRBJ1-1	TRBD1	17	TGTGCCAGCTCACCACCGGGGACAGGGCCTCCTAAAACTGAAGCTTTCTTT	CASSPPGTGPPKTEAFF
TRBV18	-	TRBJ1-1	TRBD1	16	TGTGCCAGCTCACCCGGGACAGGGGTAATGGCTCATGAAGCTTTCTTT	CASSPGTGVMAHEAFF
TRBV18	-	TRBJ1-4	-	14	TGTGCCAGCTCAACCGACAGGCTGGATGAAAAACTGTTTTTT	CASSTDRLDEKLFF
TRBV18	-	TRBJ2-3	-	13	TGTGCCAGCTCCGAACAGAGTACAGATACGCAGTATTTT	CASSEQSTDTQYF
TRBV5-1	-	TRBJ2-5	-	15	TGCGCCAGCAGCTTGGCCGGGGTCGGCCAAGAGACCCAGTACTTC	CASSLAGVGQETQYF
TRBV5-1	-	TRBJ1-1	-	13	TGCGCCAGCAGATTAGGTCTAGGCACTGAAGCTTTCTTT	CASRLGLGTEAFF
TRBV24-1	-	TRBJ2-1	-	14	TGTGCCACCAGTGATAGCCCTAGCAGCAATGAGCAGTTCTTC	CATSDSPSSNEQFF
TRBV5-1	-	TRBJ2-7	TRBD2	14	TGCGCCAGCAGTTGGGCGGGAGGATCTTCCGAGCAGTACTTC	CASSWAGGSSEQYF
TRBV7-2	-	TRBJ2-5	TRBD1	15	TGTGCCAGCAGCTCCGGGACAGGGGGCTCGGTGACCCAGTACTTC	CASSSGTGGSVTQYF
TRBV19	-	TRBJ1-3	-	12	TGTGCCAGTAGTAAGGACAAGTACACCATATATTTT	CASSKDKYTIYF
TRBV28	-	TRBJ2-2	TRBD2	15	TGTGCCAGCAGTTTAGTAAGCGGGAGGACCGGGGAGCTGTTTTTT	CASSLVSGRTGELFF
TRBV5-1	-	TRBJ2-3	TRBD2	14	TGCGCCAGCAGCCCCCGACTAGCTACAGATACGCAGTATTTT	CASSPRLATDTQYF
TRBV19	-	TRBJ2-2	-	15	TGTGCCAGTACCAGTTCTCCCGCGAACACCGGGGAGCTGTTTTTT	CASTSSPANTGELFF
TRBV19	-	TRBJ2-3	TRBD2	14	TGTGCCCACCCGCCCCGCGGGAGGACAGATACGCAGTATTTT	CAHPPRGRTDTQYF
TRBV7-2	-	TRBJ2-3	TRBD2	17	TGTGCCAGCAGCTTAGGACTAGCGGGGGGGCCTCAAGATACGCAGTATTTT	CASSLGLAGGPQDTQYF
TRBV19	-	TRBJ1-6	-	15	TGTGCCAGTAGTTACGGACAGACCAATAATTCACCCCTCCACTTT	CASSYGQTNNSPLHF
TRBV9	-	TRBJ2-5	-	14	TGTGCCAGCAGCGTGGAGGGCGGTCAAGAGACCCAGTACTTC	CASSVEGGQETQYF
TRBV18	-	TRBJ1-1	-	15	TGTGCCAGCTCACCAAGGTCAGGGGATACTTCCGAAGCTTTCTTT	CASSPRSGDTSEAFF
TRBV5-6	-	TRBJ2-7	-	14	TGTGCCAGCAGCTCAGCAAACGGGGCCTACGAGCAGTACTTC	CASSSANGAYEQYF
TRBV7-2	once	TRBJ2-7	TRBD2	15	TGTGCCAGCAGCTTACGAGCGGGAGGAACCTACGAGCAGTACTTC	CASSLRAGGTYEQYF
TRBV6-5	-	TRBJ1-2	TRBD1	14	TGTGCCAGCAGTTACTCACAGGGGCGTGTTGGCTACACCTTC	CASSYSQGRVGYTF
TRBV9	few	TRBJ1-2	TRBD1	15	TGTGCCAGCAGCCCACAGGGGGGCACTGGCTATGGCTACACCTTC	CASSPQGGTGYGYTF
TRBV19	-	TRBJ2-3	TRBD1	14	TGTGCCAGTAGTATAGGGGACAGTGAAGATACGCAGTATTTT	CASSIGDSEDTQYF
TRBV6-5	-	TRBJ1-2	-	14	TGTGCCAGCAGTTACCGACAGGAGAGCTATGGCTACACCTTC	CASSYRQESYGYTF
TRBV4-3	-	TRBJ2-7	TRBD2	17	TGCGCCAGCAGCCAAGATTGGGATCTAGCGGGCACCTACGAGCAGTACTTC	CASSQDWDLAGTYEQYF
TRBV24-1	-	TRBJ2-3	TRBD2	15	TGTGCCACCAGTGATATAGCGGGGATAGGAGATACGCAGTATTTT	CATSDIAGIGDTQYF
TRBV5-4	-	TRBJ2-2	-	14	TGTGCCAGCAGCAACGGGACTCACACCGGGGAGCTGTTTTTT	CASSNGTHTGELFF
TRBV7-3	-	TRBJ2-7	-	13	TGTGCCAGCAGCTTAACCGGCGGATACGAGCAGTACTTC	CASSLTGGYEQYF
TRBV28	-	TRBJ2-5	TRBD1	14	TGTGCCATACGCCGGGACAGGGGGCAAGAGACCCAGTACTTC	CAIRRDRGQETQYF
TRBV27	-	TRBJ2-3	TRBD2	16	TGTGCCAGCAGTTTGCTAGCGGGAGGGCCCTCGGATACGCAGTATTTT	CASSLLAGGPSDTQYF
TRBV28	-	TRBJ1-5	-	14	TGTGCCAGCAGTTTCCCGGGTGGTTATCAGCCCCAGCATTTT	CASSFPGGYQPQHF
TRBV11-2	-	TRBJ2-4	-	15	TGTGCCAGCAGCTTGGTCTTACAGACCAAAAACATTCAGTACTTC	CASSLVLQTKNIQYF
TRBV5-5	few	TRBJ1-6	-	13	TGTGCCAGCAGCTTTGTTCTTGATTCACCCCTCCACTTT	CASSFVLDSPLHF
TRBV27	-	TRBJ2-7	-	14	TGTGCCAGCAGTATGAGCGGGCTCTCCTACGAGCAGTACTTC	CASSMSGLSYEQYF
TRBV11-1	-	TRBJ2-5	TRBD1	15	TGTGCCAGCAGCTTAGGGACAGGGGTTGGAGAGACCCAGTACTTC	CASSLGTGVGETQYF
TRBV28	-	TRBJ2-1	-	15	TGTGCCAGCAGGCTGGGGGGGCGGCCCTACAATGAGCAGTTCTTC	CASRLGGRPYNEQFF
TRBV6-6	-	TRBJ1-1	-	15	TGTGCCAGCAGTTATGGTCAGGGAGGACGGACTGAAGCTTTCTTT	CASSYGQGGRTEAFF
TRBV7-7	once	TRBJ1-3	TRBD1	20	TGTGCCAGCAGCTTAGTTGTGGGACAGGGGGCATTTCACTCTGGAAACACCATATATTTT	CASSLVVGQGAFHSGNTIYF
TRBV1	-	TRBJ1-2	-	15	TGCACCAGCAGCCGAAAACGCGGGGTGGGCTATGGCTACACCTTC	CTSSRKRGVGYGYTF
TRBV18	once	TRBJ1-3	-	15	TGTGCCAGCTCACCCTCGGGACATTCTGGAAACACCATATATTTT	CASSPSGHSGNTIYF
TRBV5-1	-	TRBJ2-5	-	15	TGCGCCAGCAGCCCGACGGGCGGGGCGCAAGAGACCCAGTACTTC	CASSPTGGAQETQYF
TRBV2	-	TRBJ1-4	-	15	TGTGCCAGCAGTGAACAGGGGTTTGCTAATGAAAAACTGTTTTTT	CASSEQGFANEKLFF
TRBV19	-	TRBJ2-1	-	16	TGTGCCAGTAGTATGAGGGGGGGGGCTGCCTACAATGAGCAGTTCTTC	CASSMRGGAAYNEQFF
TRBV9	once	TRBJ1-1	TRBD1	15	TGTGCCAGCAGCTCGACGGGACAGGGGGCTGCTGAAGCTTTCTTT	CASSSTGQGAAEAFF
TRBV6-2/TRBV6-3	-	TRBJ1-1	-	15	TGTGCCAGCAGTTCGGGAGGGCAGCTGAACACTGAAGCTTTCTTT	CASSSGGQLNTEAFF
TRBV12-5	-	TRBJ2-1	-	14	TGTGCTAGTGGTTTGGTAAACAGCCTCAATGAGCAGTTCTTC	CASGLVNSLNEQFF